This passage covers 23 T cell receptor beta chains from one sample sequenced in a study of T-cell reconstitution after alpha-beta-depleted transplantation in children. Unique molecular identifiers were used in preparing the TCRbeta library. TCRdb reprocessed the PCR reads with MiXCR, giving one entry per CDR3 protein. There are around 380,000 distinct CDR3 sequences in the sample; roughly 11% occur only once, and about 5% lies in the top ten. The sequenced sample was PBMCs from the stem cell graft donor, obtained from the stem cell graft. These receptors were collected from a human donor who donated a stem cell graft to a child with acute myeloid leukemia.

To note about this clonotype: A much larger clone differs from this one at a single base, so this may be a read error. The V gene is TRBV25-1, the J gene TRBJ1-5, with 7 bases aligning to TRBD1. Germline lookup yields CDR1 MGHDK and CDR2 SYGVNS. The length of the CDR3 is 13 residues. The CDR3 sequence is CASQRDRNQRQHF. The CDR3 DNA follows: TGTGCCAGCCAGAGGGACAGAAATCAGCGCCAGCATTTT.

V usage is TRBV7-2 and J usage is TRBJ2-2; 9 bases fit TRBD2. This CDR3 is built from 17 residues. The trim removed 3 bases at V and 0 bases at J, leaving 5 bases unmatched. Germline CDR1 is SGHTA and CDR2 is FQGNSA. The CDR3 sequence: CASSLASGATNTGELFF. The CDR3 nucleotides are TGTGCCAGCAGCTTGGCTAGCGGGGCTACGAACACCGGGGAGCTGTTTTTT.

This clonotype was counted a few times. This chain links TRBV6-5 with TRBJ2-3, with D possibly being TRBD2 (5 bases). CDR1 is MNHEY and CDR2 is SVGAGI in the germline V gene. CDR3 size: 19 residues. V shed 2 bases and J shed 2 bases, with 23 bases lying between them. Here the CDR3 DNA reads TGTGCCAGCAGTTACAGTTCCGGTGCGGGTTTGGCTTACACAGATACGCAGTATTTT. Translated: CASSYSSGAGLAYTDTQYF.

This rearrangement joins TRBV12-3 or TRBV12-4 to TRBJ2-5; no reliable D call. The ends were cut back, 3 bases at V and 2 bases at J, with 10 bases in the middle. The CDR3 has 14 residues. The DNA of the CDR3 is TGTGCCAGCAGTTTTCGGTCAGGACAAGAGACCCAGTACTTC. This encodes CASSFRSGQETQYF.

This clonotype was observed a few times. CDR3 in DNA: TGTGCCAGCAGAACTCGGACAGGAGGAGATACGCAGTATTTT. Its translation is CASRTRTGGDTQYF. The rearrangement uses TRBV2 and TRBJ2-3; 7 bases line up with TRBD1. With V trimmed by 6 bases and J by 5 bases, 8 bases remained unmatched. The CDR3 has 14 residues. Germline V gene sequence: CDR1 SNHLY, CDR2 FYNNEI.

In this sample, this clonotype turned up many times. The rearrangement links TRBV5-5 to TRBJ2-2; D call uncertain. The CDR3 is 13 amino acids. Germline loops: CDR1 SGHKS, CDR2 YYEKEE (reference sequence). Between the trimmed V and J ends, which lost 2 bases and 4 bases, there was a span of 6 bases. In DNA form, the CDR3 reads TGTGCCAGCAGCTTTTGGGTCACCGGGGAGCTGTTTTTT. The encoded protein is CASSFWVTGELFF.

This clonotype has only a few counts. V is TRBV6-5 and J is TRBJ2-1; 10 bases fit TRBD2. From germline, CDR1 is MNHEY and CDR2 SVGAGI. The CDR3 contains 15 residues. V lost 4 bases and J lost 6; bases outside the gene matches: 6. The CDR3 DNA sequence: TGTGCCAGCAGTTGGCTAGCGGGAGTAGCCAATGAGCAGTTCTTC. Its protein product is CASSWLAGVANEQFF.

The rearrangement uses TRBV11-2 and TRBJ2-2, with 12 bases aligning to TRBD2. Losses at the gene ends were 3 bases for V and 4 bases for J; bases not matched to a gene: 9. The CDR3 is 18 residues long. CDR1 is SGHAT, CDR2 FQNNGV, per germline. CDR3 region: CASSFRASGGVATGELFF. CDR3 in DNA: TGTGCCAGCAGCTTTCGGGCTAGCGGGGGGGTTGCCACCGGGGAGCTGTTTTTT.

The chain combines TRBV7-9 with TRBJ1-5; 7 bases are a match to TRBD1. Germline V CDR1 and CDR2: SEHNR, FQNEAQ (reference sequence). With 4 bases clipped from V and 0 bases from J, the junction kept 9 bases outside the gene matches. This CDR3 region has 17 residues. CDR3 amino acids: CASSSTDRDYSNQPQHF. For the CDR3, the DNA is TGTGCCAGCAGCTCCACCGACAGGGACTATAGCAATCAGCCCCAGCATTTT.

The sample holds a few counts of this clonotype. V usage is TRBV11-2 and J usage is TRBJ2-2, with 9 bases matching TRBD2. This CDR3 has 16 residues. V lost 1 base, J lost 7 bases, and 7 bases stayed unmatched. The germline CDR1 and CDR2 sequences are SGHAT and FQNNGV. The CDR3 sequence is CASSLVGGLAIGELFF. In DNA form, the CDR3 reads TGTGCCAGCAGCTTAGTGGGCGGACTAGCGATCGGGGAGCTGTTTTTT.

This clonotype has a count of ten or more. The J gene is TRBJ2-1, the V gene TRBV7-9; no reliable D call. Germline lookup yields CDR1 SEHNR and CDR2 FQNEAQ (reference sequence). The CDR3 covers 14 residues. V was cut by 1 base and J by 7 bases, with 11 bases left in between. CDR3 sequence reads: CASSLEVGRNEQFF. The CDR3 region has the DNA TGTGCCAGCAGCTTAGAGGTTGGAAGAAATGAGCAGTTCTTC.

The J gene is TRBJ2-3, the V gene TRBV20-1; 12 bases agree with TRBD2. The CDR3 length is 17 residues. The germline V gene encodes CDR1 DFQATT and CDR2 SNEGSKA (reference sequence). Trimming removed 2 bases from V and 3 bases from J; junction bases left unmatched: 9. CDR3 sequence reads: CSARKGRTSGTTDTQYF. The CDR3 DNA sequence: TGCAGTGCTAGAAAGGGTCGGACTAGCGGGACGACAGATACGCAGTATTTT.

This chain connects TRBV5-1 to TRBJ2-1; unclear D gene. The CDR3 is 16 amino acids. The V end lost 3 bases, the J end lost 0 bases, and 13 bases lay between the germline ends. Germline V CDR1 and CDR2: SGHRS, YFSETQ. CDR3 DNA: TGCGCCAGCAGCTCTTATAGCTTCAGCTCCTACAATGAGCAGTTCTTC. As protein: CASSSYSFSSYNEQFF.

This clonotype was counted many times. The V gene is TRBV9, the J gene TRBJ2-1, with D possibly being TRBD2 (5 bases). The CDR3 consists of 15 residues. Per the germline V gene, CDR1 is SGDLS and CDR2 is YYNGEE. The V and J ends lost 2 bases and 7 bases respectively, with 16 bases between them. CDR3 residues: CASSVREGTGNEQFF. CDR3 DNA sequence: TGTGCCAGCAGCGTTAGGGAAGGAACGGGGAATGAGCAGTTCTTC.

Only a few counts were recorded for this clonotype. This chain links TRBV12-3 or TRBV12-4 with TRBJ2-1; 7 bases are shared with TRBD2. The CDR3 extends over 15 amino acids. V shed 7 bases, J shed 4 bases, and the junction held 10 bases outside the gene matches. CDR3 residues: CASTGRLADYNEQFF. CDR3 nucleotides: TGTGCCAGCACAGGCAGACTAGCAGATTACAATGAGCAGTTCTTC.

The chain uses TRBV20-1 and TRBJ2-4; no firm D call. The CDR3 has 14 residues. Germline V gives CDR1 DFQATT, CDR2 SNEGSKA (reference sequence). Trimming removed 2 bases from V and 0 bases from J, with 8 bases in between. CDR3 amino acids: CSARKSGAKNIQYF. The DNA for the CDR3 is TGCAGTGCTAGAAAGTCCGGAGCCAAAAACATTCAGTACTTC.

The chain employs TRBV5-1 and TRBJ2-5; TRBD1 aligns across 12 bases. The CDR3 is 17 residues long. The germline V gene encodes CDR1 SGHRS and CDR2 YFSETQ. Germline trimming cut 1 base from V and 4 bases from J; bases unmatched to any gene: 8. CDR3: CASSLTTRDRGRETQYF. The CDR3 nucleotides are TGCGCCAGCAGCTTGACAACCCGGGACAGGGGGCGAGAGACCCAGTACTTC.

This clonotype has more than one count but fewer than ten. V is TRBV12-3 or TRBV12-4 and J is TRBJ1-6; 7 bases line up with TRBD1. With 5 bases clipped from V and 6 bases from J, the junction kept 13 bases outside the gene matches. The CDR3 contains 17 residues. CDR3 DNA sequence: TGTGCCAGCAGTCAATTGACAGGGATGGGGATTAATTCACCCCTCCACTTT. This gives the protein CASSQLTGMGINSPLHF.

V and J are TRBV12-3 or TRBV12-4 and TRBJ2-2; 9 bases line up with TRBD2. CDR3 size: 15 residues. Losses at the gene ends were 3 bases for V and 4 bases for J; bases not matched to a gene: 3. This CDR3 is CASSLRGGGTGELFF. Here the CDR3 DNA reads TGTGCCAGCAGTTTGCGCGGGGGGGGCACCGGGGAGCTGTTTTTT.

This clonotype was counted at least ten times. The J gene is TRBJ2-5, the V gene TRBV5-1; 10 nucleotides agree with TRBD2. Germline V gene lookup returns CDR1 SGHRS and CDR2 YFSETQ. With V trimmed by 0 bases and J by 2 bases, 1 base remained unmatched. This CDR3 has 15 amino acids. The CDR3 reads CASSLGSGRQETQYF. CDR3 nucleotides: TGCGCCAGCAGCTTGGGTAGCGGGAGGCAAGAGACCCAGTACTTC.

This clonotype was seen more than once but under ten times. The CDR3 sequence is CSATDRVKGNQPQHF. For the CDR3, the DNA is TGCAGTGCTACCGACAGGGTGAAGGGCAATCAGCCCCAGCATTTT. The V and J genes are TRBV20-1 and TRBJ1-5, with 7 bases aligning to TRBD1. V lost 4 bases and J lost 2; bases outside the gene matches: 8. CDR1 DFQATT and CDR2 SNEGSKA come from the germline V gene (reference sequence). The CDR3 is 15 residues long.

This clonotype was counted many times. The CDR3 sequence is CASSAHENTEAFF. CDR3 bases: TGTGCCAGCAGTGCCCACGAGAACACTGAAGCTTTCTTT. The rearrangement links TRBV12-3 or TRBV12-4 to TRBJ1-1, with no clear D. Trimming took 5 bases from V and 1 from J, leaving 8 bases between them. This CDR3 region has 13 residues.

There are a few counts of this clonotype. V is TRBV29-1 and J is TRBJ2-3; 8 nucleotides agree with TRBD2. CDR1 and CDR2 (germline): SQVTM, ANQGSEA. The length of the CDR3 is 13 residues. With 3 bases clipped from V and 6 bases from J, the junction kept 5 bases outside the gene matches. In DNA form, the CDR3 reads TGCAGCGTTGACAGCGGGGGCCGGGATACGCAGTATTTT. It translates to CSVDSGGRDTQYF.